This T cell receptor beta chain comes out of a study of beta chain features in type 1 diabetes (dated by TCRdb to the late 2010s). In terms of the full investigation: Mean age, gender distribution, total cell number and subset yield did not differ between patients and healthy donors. A total of under 120,000,000 sorted cells were examined across all samples, and RNA yield correlated strongly with the number of cells per subset. In the study, recently diagnosed type 1 diabetes patients and matched healthy donors were compared on the TCRB repertoires of their sorted circulating CD4+ T cell subsets. Regulatory and stem cell-like memory subsets were obtained from only 8 patients and roughly 8 healthy donors, while naive and central memory subsets were obtained from all 28 donors.

A single peripheral blood draw of about 116 mL on average was collected from each donor into heparinised tubes. A BD FACSAria II and a panel including CD45RO, CCR7, CD25, CD127, CD95 and CD27 were used to sort naive, central memory, regulatory and stem cell-like memory CD4+ T cells. All sorted populations exceeded 95% purity. PBMCs were isolated right away by Lymphoprep density gradient centrifugation and were stained directly, without culture. So that batch effects would be minimized, each experiment stained and sorted samples in pairs, pairing one healthy donor with one patient. As for this clone: There is no known antigen for this receptor. No much larger clone is present one base from it, and per-base qualities are unavailable.

Results and caveats for the whole study, not just this receptor: Because small numbers of individuals were included in the HLA sub-analyses, any influence of HLA type on TCRB rearrangement was left unresolved. Sequencing cDNA rather than genomic DNA could over-represent highly expressing activated cells, although activation and CD3 levels did not differ between groups. Fewer insertions and more nucleotide deletions at VDJ recombination sites were observed in patients with type 1 diabetes, implying thymic rearrangement abnormalities. In all four CD4+ subsets, TCRB CDR3 length was moderately but significantly shorter in type 1 diabetes patients. PCR might favor shorter templates, but patient and control samples were amplified and corrected together, so any skew would affect both groups equally. Naive, central memory and regulatory TCRB repertoires appeared more similar among patients than among healthy donors.

The High Capacity cDNA Reverse Transcription Kit was used to reverse transcribe all of the isolated RNA, meaning that expressed TCRB transcripts were what got sequenced. Survey-depth immunoSEQ sequencing was performed on stem cell-like memory T cell samples, with an average of about 1.01 million total reads per sample. Sorted cells were lysed in RLT buffer and RNA was extracted with DNase-treated RNeasy Micro or Mini kits, depending on cell number. To prevent cross-contamination, each cell subset was processed individually, whereas patient and healthy donor samples were processed jointly. Using the immunoSEQ multiplex PCR, TCRB sequences were amplified from cDNA into 87-bp fragments spanning the CDR3 region. Sequencing of the amplicons was done on the Illumina HiSeq platform. Processing in the source paper ran as follows. Synthetic template baselines were used to correct PCR bias computationally, reads within Hamming distance 2 were collapsed, and singletons that could not be merged were discarded. By aligning reads against IMGT, V, D and J genes, CDR3 length, and insertions or deletions at six rearrangement sites were assigned. Within each subset, clonotype counts were normalized to sorted cell number, and only after that were true diversity and Gini coefficients computed with the tcR R package. The overlap coefficient, calculated on TCRB nucleotide sequences, was used to quantify repertoire sharing. This immuneACCESS table, as held by TCRdb, lists in-frame sequences with V and J called but not all clones. Of the missing ones, under half trace to an unresolved V gene in checked studies; the others have no known cause. V and J calls plus clone size are reproduced from that table; the DNA served to infer D and trimming. The table for this sample lists 35,000 to 50,000 clones; 50% of them were counted only once. The leading ten clones occupy about 0.25% of the sample.

The CDR3 measures 18 amino acids from cysteine to phenylalanine. The retained sequence is limited to the CDR3, 54 bases, with the frame set at the first base. The sequenced material came from stem cell memory CD4+ T cells from blood. The cell subset or site label here, explained by the study, means: stem cell-like memory CD4+ T cells. The V gene is TRBV21-1 and the J gene is TRBJ2-3; the table's D gene call, TRBD2, was not cross checked with the DNA. TRBV21-1 is flagged as a pseudogene. The receptor comes from a woman aged 25 to 39 in good health. The nucleotides read TGTGCCAGCAGCAAAGCGGTATTTTGCGGGAGAGTTTTAGATACGCAGTATTTT. It is translated as CASSKAVFCGRVLDTQYF.